This record looks at one T cell receptor (beta chain) sequence and its context. Its antigen is unknown. In the ViraFEST assay, antigen-specific CD4+ clonotypes were identified by expansion after peptide-pool stimulation. A 10-day culture period preceded the isolation of CD4+ T cells. Negative nucleocapsid antibody tests before and after vaccination confirmed no previous SARS-CoV-2 infection. A density of roughly 2 million PBMC per well was used; these cells were cultured with around 10 IU/ml IL-2 and 10 ug/ml peptides. There are 15 residues in the CDR3. V was cut by 4 bases and J by 0 bases, with 11 bases left in between. CDR1 SGHRS and CDR2 YFSETQ come from the germline V gene. This record belongs to a study of vaccination effects on CD4 cells after COVID-19. The assay was immunoSEQ multiplex PCR, and TCRdb's table has in-frame clones only and misses some. The data show 70,000 to 75,000 clones, with around three quarters seen just once and roughly 4% held by the top ten.

Study results and limitations: In vaccinees who were healthy, merely 1 out of 255 vaccine-induced clones cross-reacted with common cold coronaviruses. Clones arising from infection and from vaccination showed marked clonal contraction late after vaccination.

The V call is TRBV5-1, the J call TRBJ1-5, with D possibly being TRBD1 (6 bases). The receptor was derived from a human donor who received a COVID-19 vaccine. The source was CD4+ T cells from PBMCs cultured with HCoV-OC43 spike peptides, collected before COVID-19 vaccination. Described subset: HCoV-OC43 spike overlapping peptide pool stimulation. The CDR3 region has the DNA TGCGCCAGCAGCCTGACAGGTTATAGCAATCAGCCCCAGCATTTT. It specifies CASSLTGYSNQPQHF.